The entry that follows covers one T cell receptor (beta chain) sequence. The antigen is undetermined. The CDR3 extends over 16 amino acids. Germline V gene data show CDR1 as MDHEN and CDR2 as SYDVKM. Trimming took 5 bases from V and 4 from J, leaving 15 bases between them. This entry comes from a study of shared clonotypes between healthy human individuals. Generated by immunoSEQ multiplex PCR, the TCRdb table keeps only in-frame clones and is missing some. The sample has about 120,000 clones; 55% to 70% are singletons. Findings of the study overall: With several donors compared, about 5.2% of naive CD4 clonotypes were shared. Represented diversity, genetic and exposure-history alike, was limited by few donors.

Sequenced material: memory CD8+ T cells sorted from blood. Subset of the sample: CD45RO+ cells pooled with CCR7-negative TemRA cells. The rearrangement joins TRBV28 to TRBJ2-6; perhaps TRBD1 as D (6 bases). The source of this sequence is a woman aged 30 to 39 in good health. CDR3 residues: CASSRRGGTGANVLTF. The CDR3, as DNA: TGTGCCAGCAGTCGCCGAGGGGGAACCGGGGCCAACGTCCTGACTTTC. Full variable domain (missing parts from reference TRBV28 and TRBJ2-6): DVKVTQSSRYLVKRTGEKVFLECVQDMDHENMFWYRQDPGLGLRLIYFSYDVKMKEKGDIPEGYSVSREKKERFSLILESASTNQTSMYLCASSRRGGTGANVLTFGAGSRLTVL.